One T cell receptor (beta chain) is described in this entry. Its antigen is still unknown. V lost 5 bases, J lost 1 base, and 13 bases lay in between. Per germline, CDR1 SNHLY and CDR2 FYNNEI. The CDR3 runs 15 residues. The data originate from a study of cytomegalovirus exposure and HLA in healthy donors. Findings and limits, study-wide: Researchers reported in a later analysis that a missense DCLRE1C variant was tied to TCR beta V- and J-gene trimming. As a later analysis showed, several of the most significant clusters appeared to be linked to common viral pathogens.

PCR amplification relied on 60 Vbeta primers (plus 13 Jbeta primers). Method: immunoSEQ multiplex PCR; TCRdb's copy keeps in-frame clones and lacks some. The repertoire holds 110,000 or so clones, with 75% to 85% as singletons. This clonotype originated in a man younger than 40 in good health and CMV-seronegative. The chain combines TRBV2 with TRBJ2-3, with TRBD1 as a possible D gene (6 bases). The sequencing input was PBMCs. The CDR3 sequence is CASSLSGAGTDTQYF. Here the CDR3 DNA reads TGTGCCAGCAGTTTGTCAGGGGCCGGCACAGATACGCAGTATTTT.